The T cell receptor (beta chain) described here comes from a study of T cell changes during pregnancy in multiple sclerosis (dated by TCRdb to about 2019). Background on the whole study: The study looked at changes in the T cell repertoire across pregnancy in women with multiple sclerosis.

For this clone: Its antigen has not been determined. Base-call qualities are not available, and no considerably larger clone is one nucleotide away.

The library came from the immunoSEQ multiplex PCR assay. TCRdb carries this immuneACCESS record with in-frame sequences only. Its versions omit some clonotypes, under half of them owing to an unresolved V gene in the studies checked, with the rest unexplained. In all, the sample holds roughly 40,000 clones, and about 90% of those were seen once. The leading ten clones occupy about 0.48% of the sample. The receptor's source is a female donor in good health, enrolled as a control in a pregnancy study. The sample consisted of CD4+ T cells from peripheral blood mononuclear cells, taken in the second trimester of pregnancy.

The CDR3 protein sequence reads: CASSDRGFENTEAFF. At the DNA level, the sequence is TGTGCCAGCAGTGATCGAGGGTTTGAGAACACTGAAGCTTTCTTT. Recombination linked TRBV6-1 to TRBJ1-1, with the D gene uncertain. Taken from the germline V gene, the CDR1 and CDR2 loops are MNHNS and SASEGT. V drops 3 bases and J drops 1 base, leaving 12 bases in between. Spanning cysteine to phenylalanine, the CDR3 consists of 15 amino acids. Of all the DNA, just the CDR3 is kept, 45 bases in frame from base 1.